Given below is one T cell receptor beta chain in context. Its target is unknown. Germline values: CDR1 SGHTA, CDR2 FQGTGA. Trimming cost V 1 base and J 1 base; bases outside gene matches: 1. The length of the CDR3 is 15 residues. The sample comes from a study of shared clonotypes between healthy human individuals. Study-wide findings and caveats: Among donors, sharing of clonotypes was expected to be affected by sequencing depth.

Deep was the level used in running the assay. Unsorted PBMC replicate PCRs drew on 300 ng DNA, representing approximately 27,000 T cell genomes. Clones were sequenced by immunoSEQ multiplex PCR, and TCRdb holds only the in-frame ones, with some missing. The table lists around 530,000 clones, roughly four fifths of them singletons. This chain links TRBV7-3 with TRBJ2-3; 8 bases are a match to TRBD1. Sequencing was carried out using PBMCs. The receptor was derived from a woman aged 40 to 50 in good health. Some clones in this sample may be carry-over from other donors' samples. CDR3: CASSLRGQGTDTQYF. The CDR3 nucleotides are TGTGCCAGCAGCTTAAGGGGACAGGGCACAGATACGCAGTATTTT.